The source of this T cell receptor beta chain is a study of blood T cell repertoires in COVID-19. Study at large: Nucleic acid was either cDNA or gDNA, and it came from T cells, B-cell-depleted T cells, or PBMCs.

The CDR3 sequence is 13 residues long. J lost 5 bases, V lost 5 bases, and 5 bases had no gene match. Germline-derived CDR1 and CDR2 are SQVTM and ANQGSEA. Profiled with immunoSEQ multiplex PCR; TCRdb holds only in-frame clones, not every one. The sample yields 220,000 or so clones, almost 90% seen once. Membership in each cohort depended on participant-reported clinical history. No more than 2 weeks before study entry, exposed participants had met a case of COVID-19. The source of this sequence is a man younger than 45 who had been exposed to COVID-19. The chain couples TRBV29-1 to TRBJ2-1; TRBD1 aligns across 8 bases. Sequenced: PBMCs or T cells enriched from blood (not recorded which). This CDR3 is CSVYGQGNNEQFF. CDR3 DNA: TGCAGCGTTTACGGACAGGGAAACAATGAGCAGTTCTTC.